This TCR beta chain was observed in a study of vaccination and CD4 T cells after COVID-19. The CDR3 consists of 15 residues. V dropped 5 bases and J dropped 5; count of bases not matched to a gene: 8. CDR1 SGHVS and CDR2 FNYEAQ come from the germline V gene. An Oncomine TCR Beta short-read assay was used to sequence the DNA from cultured CD4+ T cells. From CD4+ T cells that had been cultured, genomic DNA was extracted. From the PCR reads, TCRdb called clonotypes with MiXCR, one entry per CDR3 protein. The sample contains some 9,200 distinct CDR3 sequences, under 50% of which appear only once. Regarding treatment: roughly 10-day PBMC culture with coronavirus spike peptide pools or control peptides (ViraFEST assay). Harvesting of the unexposed donor's CD4+ T cells predated the COVID-19 pandemic (2011-2018). This clonotype was seen more than once but under ten times. Its specificity is unknown.

The clonotype originates from a human donor in good health. Sequenced material: CD4+ T cells from blood, cultured in vitro. J is TRBJ2-5 and V is TRBV7-6; 10 nucleotides match TRBD2. CDR3: CASSIGLAVGETQYF. CDR3 nucleotide sequence: TGTGCCAGCAGCATAGGACTAGCGGTGGGGGAGACCCAGTACTTC.